This T cell receptor (beta chain) derives from a study of blood T cells in healthy people across ages. The study's findings and limits: The recorded TCR beta diversity per million T cells decreased in a roughly linear manner with age.

The table lists this clonotype with many counts. Its target is unknown. Each donor gave roughly 10 milliliters of peripheral blood. A J-beta primer mix and a sample-barcoded 5' primer were used in a second PCR of roughly 7 to 12 cycles. TCRdb independently ran MiXCR on the 5' RACE reads; one entry per CDR3 protein. The profile shows hundreds of thousands of distinct CDR3 sequences, around 50% of them singletons. Material for sequencing was blood. This receptor was obtained from a man aged 40-49 years in good health.

In nucleotides, the CDR3 is TGTGCCAGCAGTTTCGCGGGAGGGGTCTACGAGCAGTACTTC. It specifies CASSFAGGVYEQYF. The chain combines TRBV28 with TRBJ2-7, with 9 positions matching TRBD2. This CDR3 region has 14 residues. V was clipped by 3 bases and J by 3 bases; unmatched bases: 3. Germline lookup yields CDR1 MDHEN and CDR2 SYDVKM. Full variable domain (remainder filled in from reference TRBV28 and TRBJ2-7): DVKVTQSSRYLVKRTGEKVFLECVQDMDHENMFWYRQDPGLGLRLIYFSYDVKMKEKGDIPEGYSVSREKKERFSLILESASTNQTSMYLCASSFAGGVYEQYFGPGTRLTVT.